These 31 T cell receptor beta chains were all obtained from the same sample, sequenced in a study of graft-versus-host responses after intestinal transplantation. These receptors have no known antigen. Generated by immunoSEQ multiplex PCR, the TCRdb table keeps only in-frame clones and is missing some. The sample gives fewer than 150,000 clones, around 94% of which show up once; approximately 0.17% is in the top ten. Sequences were derived from unstimulated CD4+ T cells sorted from spleen or lymph node cells, sampled before intestinal transplant. All receptors come from a human donor who received an intestinal transplant.

The V call is TRBV6-5, the J call TRBJ2-7, with 9 nucleotides matching TRBD2. This CDR3 has 16 residues. Germline values: CDR1 MNHEY, CDR2 SVGAGI. V shed 0 bases and J 4 bases; nucleotides not matched to a gene: 7. CDR3 DNA: TGTGCCAGCAGTTACTCTTCAGCGGGGGGCAGGTACGAGCAGTACTTC. Amino acids: CASSYSSAGGRYEQYF.

The chain joins TRBV5-1 to TRBJ2-5, with 9 bases matching TRBD1. This CDR3 has 17 amino acids. Germline values: CDR1 SGHRS, CDR2 YFSETQ. V shed 4 bases and J 1 base; nucleotides not matched to a gene: 11. DNA for the CDR3: TGCGCCAGCAGCCCCGGGACAGGGAAGTTAGGCCAAGAGACCCAGTACTTC. Its protein product is CASSPGTGKLGQETQYF. The full variable domain, completed using reference TRBV5-1 and TRBJ2-5, is KAGVTQTPRYLIKTRGQQVTLSCSPISGHRSVSWYQQTPGQGLQFLFEYFSETQRNKGNFPGRFSGRQFSNSRSEMNVSTLELGDSALYLCASSPGTGKLGQETQYFGPGTRLLVL.

This chain connects TRBV11-3 to TRBJ1-3; unclear D gene. The CDR3 sequence is 14 residues long. Germline CDR1 is SGHNT and CDR2 is YENEEA. Between the trimmed V and J ends, which lost 5 bases and 0 bases, there was a span of 8 bases. CDR3 sequence reads: CASSPRVSGNTIYF. Here the CDR3 DNA reads TGTGCCAGCAGCCCGAGAGTCTCTGGAAACACCATATATTTT.

V usage is TRBV30 and J usage is TRBJ1-1, with TRBD1 identical over 7 bases. The germline V gene has CDR1 GTSNPN and CDR2 SVGIG (reference sequence). This CDR3 comprises 15 residues. The V segment lost 1 base and the J segment 4 bases; nucleotides outside the gene matches: 9. The CDR3 DNA reads TGTGCCTGGAGTGAACAGGGGTGGAGGTTCACTGAAGCTTTCTTT. It translates to CAWSEQGWRFTEAFF.

This clone was recorded a few times. The genes are TRBV6-5 and TRBJ1-5, with TRBD1 as a possible D gene (5 bases). The V gene lost 4 bases and the J gene lost 4 bases, with 11 bases spanning the gap. Germline CDR1 reads MNHEY; CDR2 reads SVGAGI. The CDR3 length is 14 residues. The CDR3 here is CASSWHRLNQPQHF. The DNA of the CDR3 is TGTGCCAGCAGTTGGCACAGGCTTAATCAGCCCCAGCATTTT.

The chain carries TRBV11-2 and TRBJ2-5; 10 positions match TRBD2. The J call may not be correct, given that the DNA end is closer to TRBJ2-7. CDR1 is SGHAT, CDR2 FQNNGV, per germline. CDR3 size: 16 residues. In nucleotides, the CDR3 is TGTGCCAGCAGCTCCTTCGGACTAGCGGCGGTCTACGAGCAGTACTTC. Its translation: CASSSFGLAAVYEQYF.

This chain connects TRBV7-9 to TRBJ1-4; weak D call: TRBD1 (5 bases). With 1 base removed from V and 4 bases from J, the gap between germline ends came to 7 bases. The CDR3 contains 14 residues. Looked up from germline, CDR1 is SEHNR and CDR2 is FQNEAQ (reference sequence). The CDR3 DNA reads as TGTGCCAGCAGCTTAGTAGGGGTTAATGAAAAACTGTTTTTT. Amino acid sequence: CASSLVGVNEKLFF.

V gene TRBV5-5 combines with J gene TRBJ1-3; D is possibly TRBD1 (5 bases). The V end lost 4 bases, the J end lost 0 bases, and 11 bases lay between the germline ends. The CDR3 is 15 amino acids. Germline V gene data show CDR1 as SGHKS and CDR2 as YYEKEE (reference sequence). The CDR3 bases are TGTGCCAGCAGCGACCGGGGGGGCTCTGGAAACACCATATATTTT. Translating gives CASSDRGGSGNTIYF.

This chain connects TRBV19 to TRBJ2-2; possibly TRBD1 for D (6 bases). V lost 5 bases and J lost 5, with 18 bases in between. The CDR3 contains 16 residues. Germline assignment: CDR1 LNHDA and CDR2 SQIVND (reference sequence). This CDR3 reads CASSLIGTGRTGELFF. The CDR3 DNA is TGTGCCAGTAGTTTAATCGGAACAGGGAGAACCGGGGAGCTGTTTTTT. Full variable domain (missing parts from reference TRBV19 and TRBJ2-2): DGGITQSPKYLFRKEGQNVTLSCEQNLNHDAMYWYRQDPGQGLRLIYYSQIVNDFQKGDIAEGYSVSREKKESFPLTVTSAQKNPTAFYLCASSLIGTGRTGELFFGEGSRLTVL.

This rearrangement joins TRBV5-6 to TRBJ1-5; perhaps TRBD1 as D (5 bases). Per the germline V gene, CDR1 is SGHDT and CDR2 is YYEEEE. The CDR3 loop spans 14 amino acids. V was shortened by 0 bases and J by 3 bases, with 7 bases between the two germline ends. As DNA, the CDR3 is TGTGCCAGCAGCTTGGGACAGATCAATCAGCCCCAGCATTTT. It yields the protein CASSLGQINQPQHF.

V gene TRBV7-3 combines with J gene TRBJ2-1; D ambiguous. The germline V gene has CDR1 SGHTA and CDR2 FQGTGA. The CDR3 has 14 residues. Trimming cost V 5 bases and J 4 bases, with 12 bases left between them. The CDR3 loop reads CASSPDPTYNEQFF. Here the CDR3 DNA reads TGTGCCAGCAGCCCCGATCCCACTTACAATGAGCAGTTCTTC.

The V call is TRBV5-6, the J call TRBJ1-1, with TRBD1 identical over 7 bases. This CDR3 has 14 amino acids. V lost 4 bases and J lost 4; bases outside the gene matches: 7. CDR1 is SGHDT, CDR2 YYEEEE, per germline. The CDR3 loop is CASSRGRVGTEAFF. The DNA of the CDR3 is TGTGCCAGCAGCAGGGGGCGGGTTGGCACTGAAGCTTTCTTT. The full variable domain, in which reference TRBV5-6 and TRBJ1-1 provide the parts outside the CDR3, is DAGVTQSPTHLIKTRGQQVTLRCSPKSGHDTVSWYQQALGQGPQFIFQYYEEEERQRGNFPDRFSGHQFPNYSSELNVNALLLGDSALYLCASSRGRVGTEAFFGQGTRLTVV.

The chain joins TRBV4-1 to TRBJ2-3; weak D call: TRBD2 (6 bases). Deletions cut 0 bases from V and 2 bases from J, with 15 bases between. The CDR3 runs to 17 residues. Germline V gene lookup returns CDR1 MGHRA and CDR2 YSYEKL. CDR3 loop: CASSQETWGVNTDTQYF. DNA for the CDR3: TGCGCCAGCAGCCAAGAAACGTGGGGGGTAAACACAGATACGCAGTATTTT.

This rearrangement joins TRBV10-3 to TRBJ2-3; D is ambiguous. Germline V gives CDR1 ENHRY, CDR2 SYGVKD. The V end was cut by 4 bases, the J end by 0 bases, with 11 bases between. The CDR3 contains 15 residues. The CDR3 sequence: CAISGSRPSTDTQYF. In nucleotides, the CDR3 is TGTGCCATCAGTGGAAGTCGACCTAGCACAGATACGCAGTATTTT.

The chain combines TRBV25-1 with TRBJ1-5, with D perhaps TRBD1 (5 bases). Germline V lookup: CDR1 MGHDK, CDR2 SYGVNS. The CDR3 is 15 residues long. The ends were cut back, 3 bases at V and 6 bases at J, with 15 bases in the middle. This CDR3 reads CASSETGIGGQPQHF. The CDR3 coding sequence is TGTGCCAGCAGTGAGACGGGAATCGGGGGTCAGCCCCAGCATTTT.

The J gene is TRBJ2-3, the V gene TRBV5-6; D is undetermined. CDR1 and CDR2 (germline): SGHDT, YYEEEE. Trimming cost V 0 bases and J 4 bases, with 0 bases left between them. This CDR3 has 11 residues. CDR3 protein: CASSLADTQYF. The CDR3 region has the DNA TGTGCCAGCAGCTTGGCAGATACGCAGTATTTT.

V usage is TRBV18 and J usage is TRBJ2-3, with TRBD2 matching 7 bases. V gave up 2 bases and J gave up 4 bases; unmatched junction bases: 6. Germline assignment: CDR1 KGHSH and CDR2 LQKENI. The CDR3 length is 15 residues. The chain's CDR3 is CASSPIGGIADTQYF. Written as DNA, the CDR3 is TGTGCCAGCTCACCAATCGGGGGGATTGCAGATACGCAGTATTTT.

The genes are TRBV6-5 and TRBJ2-4; TRBD2 aligns across 7 bases. The CDR3 has 15 amino acids. Germline loops: CDR1 MNHEY, CDR2 SVGAGI. V shed 6 bases, J shed 7 bases, and the junction held 12 bases outside the gene matches. The CDR3 loop is CASSPGPQGGNIQYF. CDR3 DNA: TGTGCCAGCAGCCCAGGCCCCCAGGGAGGGAACATTCAGTACTTC.

The V call is TRBV4-1, the J call TRBJ2-3; 9 nucleotides line up with TRBD2. This CDR3 comprises 16 residues. Looked up from germline, CDR1 is MGHRA and CDR2 is YSYEKL. V lost 5 bases and J lost 4; bases outside the gene matches: 10. The CDR3 loop reads CASSNLPSGAPDTQYF. In nucleotides, the CDR3 is TGCGCCAGCAGCAATCTTCCTAGCGGGGCCCCAGATACGCAGTATTTT.

This chain joins TRBV10-2 and TRBJ1-5; D not certain. The germline V gene encodes CDR1 WSHSY and CDR2 SAAADI. Trimming took off 4 bases at V and 6 bases at J, with 16 bases between the two ends. The CDR3 loop spans 15 amino acids. The CDR3 DNA sequence: TGCGCCAGCAGTGCTGTACAGAGTCGCAGTCAGCCCCAGCATTTT. Protein product: CASSAVQSRSQPQHF.

The gene calls are TRBV4-1 and TRBJ1-3, with no clear D. Germline CDR1 and CDR2: MGHRA and YSYEKL. This CDR3 is 18 amino acids long. V was cut by 0 bases and J by 0 bases, with 15 bases left in between. The CDR3 DNA reads TGCGCCAGCAGCCAAGATTATCCCGGCGGGAACTCTGGAAACACCATATATTTT. Protein: CASSQDYPGGNSGNTIYF.

The chain carries TRBV30 and TRBJ1-5, with D unresolved. This CDR3 contains 13 residues. With 3 bases removed from V and 3 bases from J, the gap between germline ends came to 9 bases. Germline V gene lookup returns CDR1 GTSNPN and CDR2 SVGIG (reference sequence). The CDR3 bases are TGTGCCTGGAGGGCTCAACCCAATCAGCCCCAGCATTTT. Translating it yields CAWRAQPNQPQHF.

V is TRBV5-1 and J is TRBJ2-1, with 9 positions matching TRBD2. Per the germline V gene, CDR1 is SGHRS and CDR2 is YFSETQ. The CDR3 has 14 amino acids. Trimming removed 0 bases from V and 9 bases from J; junction bases left unmatched: 4. The DNA of the CDR3 is TGCGCCAGCAGCTTGGGGACTAGCGATAGTGAGCAGTTCTTC. Translated, it gives CASSLGTSDSEQFF.

The genes are TRBV6-5 and TRBJ1-4; D unclear. The CDR3 consists of 15 residues. Between the trimmed V and J ends, which lost 5 bases and 0 bases, there was a span of 10 bases. Germline V gene sequence: CDR1 MNHEY, CDR2 SVGAGI. In nucleotides, the CDR3 is TGTGCCAGCAGTCGCACTTGGGCAACTAATGAAAAACTGTTTTTT. The encoded protein is CASSRTWATNEKLFF.

The J gene is TRBJ2-7, the V gene TRBV6-6; D is unclear. Germline-derived CDR1 and CDR2 are MNHNY and SVGAGI (reference sequence). The CDR3 contains 16 residues. Trimming shortened V by 2 bases and J by 5 bases, and 19 bases separated the two germline ends. CDR3 sequence (DNA): TGTGCCAGCAGTTACGAGCTGGGGTCCACAGTCCACGAGCAGTACTTC. Translated, it gives CASSYELGSTVHEQYF.

The V and J genes are TRBV7-3 and TRBJ1-5, with D uncertain. Trimming stripped 1 base from V and 7 bases from J, with 14 bases between. This CDR3 is built from 15 residues. Germline loops: CDR1 SGHTA, CDR2 FQGTGA. The CDR3 DNA is TGTGCCAGCAGCTTAAGGGTTACGGGATGGCAGCCCCAGCATTTT. Protein: CASSLRVTGWQPQHF.

This rearrangement joins TRBV29-1 to TRBJ2-7; D remains ambiguous. Trimming stripped 5 bases from V and 6 bases from J, with 20 bases between. Germline V gene sequence: CDR1 SQVTM, CDR2 ANQGSEA. The CDR3 is 14 residues long. This CDR3 reads CSVILGAPRTEQYF. The CDR3 bases are TGCAGCGTTATCTTAGGAGCGCCCCGTACCGAGCAGTACTTC.

V and J are TRBV10-3 and TRBJ1-2; TRBD1 matches at 7 bases. The CDR3 loop spans 14 amino acids. Germline CDR1 ENHRY, CDR2 SYGVKD. J gave up 3 bases and V 6 bases, and 7 bases lay outside the gene matches. Here the CDR3 DNA reads TGTGCCATCAGGTCTCTCGACAGGGACTATGGCTACACCTTC. This translates into CAIRSLDRDYGYTF.

This clone showed up just a few times. This chain uses TRBV18 with TRBJ2-5; D gene uncertain. V was shortened by 1 base and J by 2 bases, with 2 bases between the two germline ends. CDR3 length: 12 residues. Germline lookup yields CDR1 KGHSH and CDR2 LQKENI. DNA for the CDR3: TGTGCCAGCTCACCACAGCAAGAGACCCAGTACTTC. This gives the protein CASSPQQETQYF.

The V gene is TRBV19, the J gene TRBJ1-4; D ambiguous. From germline, CDR1 is LNHDA and CDR2 SQIVND (reference sequence). The V end was cut by 1 base, the J end by 3 bases, with 9 bases between. The CDR3 covers 15 residues. CDR3 DNA sequence: TGTGCCAGTAGTATAGGGGATAGCTCTAATGAAAAACTGTTTTTT. Its protein product is CASSIGDSSNEKLFF.

This clone showed up just a few times. V is TRBV6-1 and J is TRBJ1-6; D is ambiguous. V lost 5 bases, J lost 6 bases, and 8 bases lay in between. The CDR3 is made up of 13 amino acids. Germline V CDR1 and CDR2: MNHNS, SASEGT. DNA for the CDR3: TGTGCCAGCAGTCAAGGACCTAATTCACCCCTCCACTTT. It yields the protein CASSQGPNSPLHF.